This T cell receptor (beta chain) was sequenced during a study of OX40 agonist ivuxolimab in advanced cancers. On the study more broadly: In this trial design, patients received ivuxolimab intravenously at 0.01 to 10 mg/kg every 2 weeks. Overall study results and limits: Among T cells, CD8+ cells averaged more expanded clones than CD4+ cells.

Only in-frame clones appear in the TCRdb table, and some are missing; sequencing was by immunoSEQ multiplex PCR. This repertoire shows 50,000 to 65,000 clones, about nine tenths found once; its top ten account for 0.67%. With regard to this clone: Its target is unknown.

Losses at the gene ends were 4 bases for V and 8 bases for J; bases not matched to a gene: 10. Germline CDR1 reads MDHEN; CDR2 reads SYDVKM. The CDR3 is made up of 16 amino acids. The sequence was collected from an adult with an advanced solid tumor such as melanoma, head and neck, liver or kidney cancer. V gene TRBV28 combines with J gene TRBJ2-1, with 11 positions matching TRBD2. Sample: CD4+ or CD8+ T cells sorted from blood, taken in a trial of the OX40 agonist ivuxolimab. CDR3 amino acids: CASSSFRGSGRDEQFF. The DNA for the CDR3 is TGTGCCAGCAGTTCCTTCCGGGGTAGCGGGAGGGATGAGCAGTTCTTC.